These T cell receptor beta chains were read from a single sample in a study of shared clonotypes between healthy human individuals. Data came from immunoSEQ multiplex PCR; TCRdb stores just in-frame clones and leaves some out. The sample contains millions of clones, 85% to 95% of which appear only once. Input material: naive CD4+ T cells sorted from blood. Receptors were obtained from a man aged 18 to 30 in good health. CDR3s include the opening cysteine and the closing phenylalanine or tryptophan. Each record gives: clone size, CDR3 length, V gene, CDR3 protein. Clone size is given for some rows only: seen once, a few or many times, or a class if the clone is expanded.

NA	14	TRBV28	CASRRDRDRQPQHF
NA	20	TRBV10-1	CASSDKGSGYSGAVDHRVFF
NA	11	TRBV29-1	CSAIPQREAFF
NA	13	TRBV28	CASSHRGGAEQYF
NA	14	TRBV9	CASSASRDRGEQYF
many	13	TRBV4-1	CASSQDRDRGRYF
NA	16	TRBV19	CASSTGGSSYNSPLHF
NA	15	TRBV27	CASSKTSGGAYEQYF
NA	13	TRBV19	CASSLSGHQPQHF
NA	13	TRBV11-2	CASSHGTMTEAFF
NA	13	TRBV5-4	CASSLVQGEEQYF
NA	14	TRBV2	CASSPGTGQETQYF
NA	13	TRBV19	CASSDISDQPQHF
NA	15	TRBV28	CASSGTGPWGSPLHF
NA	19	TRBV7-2	CASSLPGTSAVSKGNEQFF
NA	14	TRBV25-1	CASSAPSGRYGYTF
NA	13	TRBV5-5	CASSPGFTYEQYF
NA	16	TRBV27	CASKRAKATPTDTQYF
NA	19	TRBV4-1	CASSKEPGTSGTGQETQYF
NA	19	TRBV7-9	CASSLSQGAPPYSNQPQHF
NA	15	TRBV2	CAGGGLAGFSYEQYF
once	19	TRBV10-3	CAISESAGSLAGLRDEQFF
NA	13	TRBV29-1	CSSAGTGGREAFF
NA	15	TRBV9	CASSPQGQGGYEQYF
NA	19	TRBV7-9	CASSRSRQGVTSVTGELFF
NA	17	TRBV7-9	CASSSTGGSPYNSPLHF
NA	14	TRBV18	CASSPDRVAYEQYF
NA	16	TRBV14	CASSGYSGSPQETQYF
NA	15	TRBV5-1	CASSLGGGLNTEAFF
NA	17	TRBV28	CASRGTRADRGRTEAFF
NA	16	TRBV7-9	CASSNGTEYSRHGYTF
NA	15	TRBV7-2	CASSLVSGGNEKLFF
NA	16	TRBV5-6	CASSSARLLFNEKLFF
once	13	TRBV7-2	CASSFEREEAQYF
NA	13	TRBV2	CASKSRADEKLFF
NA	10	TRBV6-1	CASTDYGYTF